These 18 T cell receptor beta chains originate from one sample sequenced in a study of response to subunit inactivated influenza vaccine. TCRdb reprocessed the RT-PCR reads via MiXCR and lists one record per CDR3 protein. The sample carries around 470,000 distinct CDR3 sequences, around 7.7% recorded once. Material: PBMCs from blood, obtained less than 30 months after vaccination. Every receptor here comes from a man aged 50-75 years who received an inactivated influenza vaccine.

This chain connects TRBV7-9 to TRBJ1-5; D is unclear. V was shortened by 3 bases and J by 5 bases, with 8 bases between the two germline ends. Per the germline V gene, CDR1 is SEHNR and CDR2 is FQNEAQ (reference sequence). There are 13 residues in the CDR3. The DNA of the CDR3 is TGTGCCAGCAGCTTCAGATGGGATCAGCCCCAGCATTTT. Its translation: CASSFRWDQPQHF.

This clonotype was counted at least ten times. The chain links TRBV4-3 to TRBJ2-2; a weak D match, TRBD1 (6 bases). CDR1 is LGHNA and CDR2 is YSLEER in the germline V gene. Trimming took 2 bases from V and 3 from J, leaving 13 bases between them. The CDR3 covers 16 residues. For the CDR3, the DNA is TGCGCCAGCAGCCAAAACCCAGGGGTGCACACCGGGGAGCTGTTTTTT. Amino acids: CASSQNPGVHTGELFF.

This clonotype was seen more than once but under ten times. Written as DNA, the CDR3 is TGCAGTGCGGCTCTTGTGAACACCGGGGAGCTGTTTTTT. This translates into CSAALVNTGELFF. V usage is TRBV20-1 and J usage is TRBJ2-2; the D is unclear. The CDR3 is made up of 13 amino acids. The ends were cut back, 6 bases at V and 1 base at J, with 9 bases in the middle. Germline V gene data show CDR1 as DFQATT and CDR2 as SNEGSKA (reference sequence).

This clonotype occurred many times. The chain couples TRBV5-1 to TRBJ2-3, with D unresolved. The CDR3 consists of 14 residues. Per germline, CDR1 SGHRS and CDR2 YFSETQ. Trimming took off 4 bases at V and 0 bases at J, with 9 bases between the two ends. As DNA, the CDR3 is TGCGCCAGCAGCCTTACTACAAGCACAGATACGCAGTATTTT. As protein: CASSLTTSTDTQYF.

The chain joins TRBV4-1 to TRBJ2-3; D unresolved. Germline CDR1 reads MGHRA; CDR2 reads YSYEKL. The CDR3 is 13 amino acids. Trimming removed 0 bases from V and 4 bases from J, with 5 bases in between. The CDR3 DNA follows: TGCGCCAGCAGCCAAGATTCCTCAGATACGCAGTATTTT. It specifies CASSQDSSDTQYF.

This clonotype was seen at least ten times. V is TRBV5-1 and J is TRBJ2-5; D is possibly TRBD1 (5 bases). Trimming shortened V by 2 bases and J by 2 bases, and 10 bases separated the two germline ends. There are 14 residues in the CDR3. Germline CDR1 is SGHRS and CDR2 is YFSETQ. The CDR3 sequence is CASSLWTTQETQYF. CDR3 nucleotides: TGCGCCAGCAGCTTATGGACAACTCAAGAGACCCAGTACTTC.

This clonotype was seen only a few times. CDR3 nucleotides: TGCAGCGTGATTCCGAGGGGGCGGGGGAACACCGGGGAGCTGTTTTTT. Translating gives CSVIPRGRGNTGELFF. V and J are TRBV29-1 and TRBJ2-2, with D perhaps matching TRBD1 (7 bases). The V and J ends lost 6 bases and 1 base respectively, with 18 bases between them. Germline CDR1 and CDR2: SQVTM and ANQGSEA. The CDR3 sequence is 16 residues long.

There are a few counts of this clonotype. This chain connects TRBV5-6 to TRBJ2-5, with 8 bases identical to TRBD1. CDR1 and CDR2 from the germline V gene are SGHDT and YYEEEE. V lost 0 bases, J lost 3 bases, and 4 bases stayed unmatched. The CDR3 loop spans 15 amino acids. The CDR3 region has the DNA TGTGCCAGCAGCTTGGATGTGACAGGGGAAGAGACCCAGTACTTC. Protein sequence: CASSLDVTGEETQYF.

This sequence joins TRBV20-1 and TRBJ2-7; perhaps D is TRBD1 or TRBD2 (5 bases each). V was pared by 5 bases and J by 2 bases, with 16 bases between. Germline lookup yields CDR1 DFQATT and CDR2 SNEGSKA (reference sequence). The CDR3 runs to 14 residues. CDR3 region: CSAQGPRATYEQYF. DNA for the CDR3: TGCAGTGCTCAGGGACCCCGAGCCACCTACGAGCAGTACTTC.

This clonotype was seen only a few times. J is TRBJ2-3 and V is TRBV12-3 or TRBV12-4, with D tentatively TRBD2 (6 bases). The CDR3 is made up of 15 amino acids. The V gene lost 6 bases and the J gene lost 7 bases, with 20 bases spanning the gap. The CDR3 loop reads CASSLSGLPINTQYF. CDR3 bases: TGTGCCAGCAGCCTTAGCGGACTTCCGATAAATACGCAGTATTTT.

This clonotype has a count of ten or more. The chain employs TRBV5-1 and TRBJ1-1, with D unclear. This CDR3 is 18 amino acids long. V lost 0 bases, J lost 2 bases, and 20 bases lay in between. CDR1 and CDR2 from the germline V gene are SGHRS and YFSETQ. The CDR3 bases are TGCGCCAGCAGCTTGGGACCCGGATCTTACGGCGACAACACTGAAGCTTTCTTT. This sequence encodes CASSLGPGSYGDNTEAFF.

The chain combines TRBV18 with TRBJ2-7; a possible D gene is TRBD1 (5 bases). This CDR3 has 14 amino acids. CDR1 and CDR2 from the germline V gene are KGHSH and LQKENI. V was pared by 3 bases and J by 3 bases, with 12 bases between. The CDR3 DNA reads TGTGCCAGCTCACCTCAACAGGAGTTCTACGAGCAGTACTTC. The encoded protein is CASSPQQEFYEQYF.

This clonotype was seen repeatedly, ten times or more. The CDR3 here is CASSQPIRGTSNSPLHF. The CDR3 nucleotides read TGTGCCAGCAGCCAACCCATCCGGGGGACTTCCAATTCACCCCTCCACTTT. The rearrangement joins TRBV4-2 to TRBJ1-6; D is possibly TRBD1 (5 bases). Per the germline V gene, CDR1 is LGHNA and CDR2 is YNFKEQ. The CDR3 is 17 residues long. V lost 2 bases and J lost 7, with 18 bases in between.

This clonotype was counted between two and nine times. This chain connects TRBV4-2 to TRBJ2-5; D is undetermined. Germline loops: CDR1 LGHNA, CDR2 YNFKEQ. This CDR3 has 13 residues. V was shortened by 0 bases and J by 5 bases, with 7 bases between the two germline ends. The CDR3 loop is CASSQDIRETQYF. CDR3 coding DNA: TGTGCCAGCAGCCAAGACATACGCGAGACCCAGTACTTC.

This clonotype was picked up many times. The chain recombines TRBV12-3 or TRBV12-4 with TRBJ1-1; 9 nucleotides agree with TRBD1. V shed 1 base and J 11 bases; nucleotides not matched to a gene: 17. The CDR3 totals 17 residues. CDR3 in amino acids: CASSLGWGGTGSEEAFF. CDR3 bases: TGTGCCAGCAGTTTAGGGTGGGGAGGGACAGGGTCAGAGGAGGCTTTCTTT.

This clonotype was detected a few times. CDR3 protein: CASSESTGGEQYF. DNA of the CDR3: TGCGCCAGCAGTGAGTCGACAGGGGGAGAGCAGTACTTC. The chain employs TRBV10-1 and TRBJ2-7; 9 bases line up with TRBD1. Per the germline V gene, CDR1 is WNHNN and CDR2 is SYGVQD (reference sequence). Trimming removed 0 bases from V and 7 bases from J; junction bases left unmatched: 1. This CDR3 spans 13 amino acids.

This clonotype turned up a few times. The V and J genes are TRBV7-9 and TRBJ1-1; 7 nucleotides line up with TRBD1. This CDR3 is built from 15 residues. CDR1 is SEHNR and CDR2 is FQNEAQ in the germline V gene (reference sequence). With 5 bases clipped from V and 9 bases from J, the junction kept 15 bases outside the gene matches. In DNA form, the CDR3 reads TGTGCCAGCAGCACCCCCCGGGGGACGACAGGGAAAGCTTTCTTT. It yields the protein CASSTPRGTTGKAFF.

This clonotype came up a few times. This chain links TRBV7-2 with TRBJ2-7; 16 bases are a match to TRBD2. There are 15 residues in the CDR3. J lost 7 bases, V lost 7 bases, and 7 bases had no gene match. Germline values: CDR1 SGHTA, CDR2 FQGNSA. CDR3 residues: CASTMGLAGGREQYF. The CDR3 DNA reads as TGTGCCAGCACCATGGGACTAGCGGGGGGGCGTGAGCAGTACTTC.